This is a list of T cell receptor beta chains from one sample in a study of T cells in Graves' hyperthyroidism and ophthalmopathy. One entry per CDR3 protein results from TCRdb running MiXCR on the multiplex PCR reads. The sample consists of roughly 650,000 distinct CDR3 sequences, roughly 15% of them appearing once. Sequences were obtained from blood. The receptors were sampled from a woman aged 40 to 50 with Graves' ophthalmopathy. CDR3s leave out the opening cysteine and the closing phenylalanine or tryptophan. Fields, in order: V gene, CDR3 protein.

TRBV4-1,ASSQGQASYNEQF
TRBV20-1,SASKPGSRETQY
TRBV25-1,ASSDHRTGDGMNTEAF
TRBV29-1,SVVPASGGDEQF
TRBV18,ASSFQTGTNEQF
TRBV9,ASSVEGLAGNNEQF
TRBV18,ASSPNRENTEAF
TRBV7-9,ASSMRGNTEAF
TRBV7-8,ASSLAPY
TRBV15,ATSRVRAGYNQQF
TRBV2,ASSEPRGGVKEKLF
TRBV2,ASSGFGTGFNEQF
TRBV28,ASSLSRWNGYT
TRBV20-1,SANPGQGAGTEAF
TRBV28,ATYKRGQARSGANVLT
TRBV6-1,ASHGGGNEKLF
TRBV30,AWNGGHTEAF
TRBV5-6,ASSANDWGGEKLF
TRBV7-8,ASSVRTSGNTGELF
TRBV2,ASSLGEVQY
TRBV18,ASSPRDTQPQH
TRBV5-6,ASSPRQVGTDTQY
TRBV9,ASSYLAGGADTQY
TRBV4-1,ASSQAGLAGSNEQF
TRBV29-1,SVYRDRYGYT
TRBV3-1,ASSLQGGGSYNEQF
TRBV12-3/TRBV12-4,ASSRGTYNSPLH
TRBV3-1,ASSSQGADETQY
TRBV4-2,ASSQNPQGAIYEQY
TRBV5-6,ASSLYRANYGYT
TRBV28,ASSLFPLGFEAF
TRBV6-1,ASSEAAGGSSLYNEQF
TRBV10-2,ASSPQGWVEAF
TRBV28,ASSLVLRDRENDEQF
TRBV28,ASSLSPTGVYEQY
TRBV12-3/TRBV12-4,ASTLSGREYNEQF
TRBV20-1,SARRGMNTGELF
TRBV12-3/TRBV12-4,ASSRGTGGRAADTQY
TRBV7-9,VSSFQGPISGNTIY
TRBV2,ASSEAGRLTNEKLF
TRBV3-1,ASSQTTGTSTDTQY
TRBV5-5,ASSFATGGETQY
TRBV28,ASFRTGTSASGANVLT
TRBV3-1,ASSQGSRVNNEQF
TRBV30,AWSLGTVDEKLF
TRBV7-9,ASSHGFRPYEQY
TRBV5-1,ASSSQAGEYYEQY
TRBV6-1,ASSEVPEETQY
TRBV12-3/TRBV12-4,ASSTSYTPPGGYT
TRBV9,ASSVYPQETQY
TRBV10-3,AISESKGGQGWNQPQH
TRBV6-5,ASSYFEMGRGGYT
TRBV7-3,ASSKRGPYNEQF
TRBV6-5,ASSSGRGRTYSNQPQH
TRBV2,ASKTGTPNEKLF
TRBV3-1,ASSQDPLARPQY
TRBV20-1,SADRTEAF
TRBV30,AWMMGGAETQY
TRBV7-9,ASSLVGEAF
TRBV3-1,ASSLDTRNTEAF